The subject of this entry is one T cell receptor (beta chain). The antigen remains undetermined. The data stem from a study of blood T cells in healthy people across ages. General study findings and limits: Comparison with aged donors showed that long-lived donors had more naive CD4+ cells and higher diversity.

A J-beta primer mix and a sample-barcoded 5' primer were used in a second PCR of about 6 to 12 cycles. MiXCR, run by TCRdb on the 5' RACE reads, gives a single entry per CDR3 protein. The sample gives approximately 780,000 distinct CDR3 sequences, 20% to 30% of which show up once; about 2.9% is in the top ten. The V end was cut by 2 bases, the J end by 6 bases, with 19 bases between. This CDR3 has 16 amino acids. In germline, CDR1 is MNHEY, CDR2 SVGAGI. This sample was shared with a second study, whose subject was T cells of mothers and their children.

The gene calls are TRBV6-5 and TRBJ1-2, with a weak D call TRBD1 (5 bases). The receptor was isolated from a boy between 10 and 17 years old in good health. Sequenced: blood. CDR3 nucleotide sequence: TGTGCCAGCAGTTACCAAATAAAGATGGGGGTGAATGGCTACACCTTC. Protein product: CASSYQIKMGVNGYTF.